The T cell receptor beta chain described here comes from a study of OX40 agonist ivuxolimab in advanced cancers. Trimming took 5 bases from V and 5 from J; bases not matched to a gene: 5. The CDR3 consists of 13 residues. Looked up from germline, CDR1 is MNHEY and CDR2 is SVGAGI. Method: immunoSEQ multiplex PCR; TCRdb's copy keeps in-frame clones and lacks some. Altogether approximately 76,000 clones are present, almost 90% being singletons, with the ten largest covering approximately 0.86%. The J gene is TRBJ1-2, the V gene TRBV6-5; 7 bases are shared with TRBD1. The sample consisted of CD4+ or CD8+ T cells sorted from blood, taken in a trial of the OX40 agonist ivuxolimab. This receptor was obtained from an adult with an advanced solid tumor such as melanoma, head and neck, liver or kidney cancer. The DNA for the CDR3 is TGTGCCAGCAGTGGCGACAGGGCATATGGCTACACCTTC. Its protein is CASSGDRAYGYTF.